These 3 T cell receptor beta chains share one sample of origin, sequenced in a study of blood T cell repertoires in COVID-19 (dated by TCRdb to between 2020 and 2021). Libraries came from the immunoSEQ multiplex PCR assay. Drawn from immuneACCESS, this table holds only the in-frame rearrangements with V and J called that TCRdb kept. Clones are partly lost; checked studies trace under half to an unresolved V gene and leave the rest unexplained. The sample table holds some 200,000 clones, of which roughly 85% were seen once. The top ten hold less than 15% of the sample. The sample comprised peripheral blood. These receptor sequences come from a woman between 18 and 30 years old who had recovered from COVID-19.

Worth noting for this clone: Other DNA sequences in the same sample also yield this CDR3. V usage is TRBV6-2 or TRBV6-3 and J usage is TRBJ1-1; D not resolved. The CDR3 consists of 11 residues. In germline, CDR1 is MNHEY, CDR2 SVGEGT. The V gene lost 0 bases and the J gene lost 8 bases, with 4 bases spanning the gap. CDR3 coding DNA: TGTGCCAGCAGTTACTCCAGAGAAGCTTTCTTT. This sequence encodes CASSYSREAFF.

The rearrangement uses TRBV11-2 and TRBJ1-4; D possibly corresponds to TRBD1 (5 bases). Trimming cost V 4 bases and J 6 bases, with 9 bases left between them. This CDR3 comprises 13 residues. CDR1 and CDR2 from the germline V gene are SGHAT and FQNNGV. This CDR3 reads CASSSLGDEKLFF. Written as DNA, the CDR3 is TGTGCCAGCAGCTCGTTAGGGGATGAAAAACTGTTTTTT. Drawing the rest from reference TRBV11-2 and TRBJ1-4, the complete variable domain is EAGVAQSPRYKIIEKRQSVAFWCNPISGHATLYWYQQILGQGPKLLIQFQNNGVVDDSQLPKDRFSAERLKGVDSTLKIQPAKLEDSAVYLCASSSLGDEKLFFGSGTQLSVL.

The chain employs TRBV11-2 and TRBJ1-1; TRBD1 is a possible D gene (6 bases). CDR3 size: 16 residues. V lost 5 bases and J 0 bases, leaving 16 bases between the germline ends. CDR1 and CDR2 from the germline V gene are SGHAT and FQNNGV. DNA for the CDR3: TGTGCCAGCAGCCCCACAGGGCGAGGAGTGAACACTGAAGCTTTCTTT. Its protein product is CASSPTGRGVNTEAFF.